The rows below give T cell receptor beta chains drawn from one sample of a study of T-cell reconstitution after alpha-beta-depleted transplantation in children. TCRdb used MiXCR to reprocess the PCR reads, holding one entry per CDR3 protein. The table records around 800,000 distinct CDR3 sequences, roughly 15% of them present only once. The sample consisted of PBMCs, mostly from graft donor cells, taken 360 days after TCRalphabeta/CD19-depleted stem cell transplant. The receptor set was obtained from a male patient between 10 and 17 years old who had a stem cell transplant for acute lymphoblastic leukemia, so the T cells may come from the graft donor. The CDR3 runs from the conserved cysteine through the conserved F or W. D genes are given only for firm matches. Size is omitted from some rows. Given values are once, few, many or a class for expanded clones.

size,V,D,J,CDR3,DNA
few,TRBV2,NA,TRBJ1-2,CASSDGSFYGYTF,TGTGCCAGCAGTGACGGATCTTTCTATGGCTACACCTTC
NA,TRBV25-1,TRBD1,TRBJ2-7,CASSGGQGAFYEQYF,TGTGCCAGCAGTGGGGGACAGGGGGCTTTCTACGAGCAGTACTTC
NA,TRBV7-8,TRBD1,TRBJ2-7,CASSPGQGLNEQYF,TGTGCCAGCAGCCCGGGACAGGGTTTGAACGAGCAGTACTTC
few,TRBV15,TRBD1,TRBJ2-3,CATSGTGDGTQYF,TGTGCCACCAGCGGTACAGGGGACGGTACGCAGTATTTT
NA,TRBV6-5,NA,TRBJ2-6,CASSWDSGANVLTF,TGTGCCAGCAGTTGGGATTCTGGGGCCAACGTCCTGACTTTC
few,TRBV18,NA,TRBJ2-1,CASSPQTPVSGLVYNEQFF,TGTGCCAGCTCACCACAGACTCCCGTAAGCGGGTTAGTCTACAATGAGCAGTTCTTC
NA,TRBV5-1,NA,TRBJ2-1,CASSWTRTQGSYNEQFF,TGCGCCAGCAGCTGGACTCGGACTCAGGGCTCCTACAATGAGCAGTTCTTC
NA,TRBV12-3/TRBV12-4,TRBD1,TRBJ2-7,CASSWTGGTYEQYF,TGTGCCAGCAGCTGGACAGGGGGGACCTACGAGCAGTACTTC
NA,TRBV30,NA,TRBJ2-5,CAWSVREWYQETQYF,TGTGCCTGGAGTGTACGGGAGTGGTACCAAGAGACCCAGTACTTC
few,TRBV12-3/TRBV12-4,TRBD1,TRBJ1-3,CASSLGDRGRSSGNTIYF,TGTGCCAGCAGTTTAGGGGACAGGGGGCGATCCTCTGGAAACACCATATATTTT
NA,TRBV19,NA,TRBJ2-4,CASIAKNIQYF,TGTGCCAGTATTGCCAAAAACATTCAGTACTTC
few,TRBV7-6,NA,TRBJ2-7,CASSLFGQSTYEQYF,TGTGCCAGCAGCTTATTCGGACAGTCGACCTACGAGCAGTACTTC
many,TRBV20-1,NA,TRBJ2-7,CSASPRVGAEQYF,TGCAGTGCTAGCCCCCGGGTCGGGGCCGAGCAGTACTTC
NA,TRBV19,NA,TRBJ2-1,CASSVFQGENEQFF,TGTGCCAGTAGTGTCTTTCAGGGAGAGAATGAGCAGTTCTTC
NA,TRBV7-3,NA,TRBJ2-2,CASSPRAPENTGELFF,TGTGCCAGCAGCCCAAGGGCTCCAGAGAACACCGGGGAGCTGTTTTTT
few,TRBV7-9,NA,TRBJ2-2,CASSKTGARTGELFF,TGTGCCAGCAGCAAAACCGGGGCCCGGACCGGGGAGCTGTTTTTT
few,TRBV25-1,NA,TRBJ2-5,CASSEYDGSGVEETQYF,TGTGCCAGCAGTGAATATGACGGTTCAGGGGTGGAGGAGACCCAGTACTTC
many,TRBV5-1,NA,TRBJ2-7,CASSLTRGEQYF,TGCGCCAGCAGCTTGACCCGAGGGGAGCAGTACTTC
few,TRBV20-1,TRBD1,TRBJ1-5,CSASWGTGGKGNQPQHF,TGCAGTGCTAGTTGGGGGACAGGGGGCAAGGGCAATCAGCCCCAGCATTTT
NA,TRBV11-2,TRBD2,TRBJ2-5,CASSLPRLAGIQETQYF,TGTGCCAGCAGCTTACCACGACTAGCGGGCATCCAAGAGACCCAGTACTTC
NA,TRBV12-3/TRBV12-4,NA,TRBJ1-1,CASRLGIGAFF,TGTGCCAGCAGACTGGGGATCGGAGCTTTCTTT
few,TRBV12-3/TRBV12-4,TRBD1,TRBJ2-3,CASSTGTGEDTQYF,TGTGCCAGCAGTACCGGGACAGGGGAGGATACGCAGTATTTT
few,TRBV6-5,NA,TRBJ2-7,CASSYSGGLPYEQYF,TGTGCCAGCAGTTACAGTGGGGGCCTCCCCTACGAGCAGTACTTC
NA,TRBV5-1,NA,TRBJ2-1,CASSLAFVGPRFF,TGCGCCAGCAGCTTGGCCTTCGTGGGTCCGCGGTTCTTC
many,TRBV5-5,NA,TRBJ2-5,CASSLQGSETQYF,TGTGCCAGCAGCTTACAGGGATCAGAGACCCAGTACTTC
few,TRBV27,NA,TRBJ1-5,CASGRLSNQPQHF,TGTGCCAGCGGACGGCTTAGCAATCAGCCCCAGCATTTT
few,TRBV12-3/TRBV12-4,NA,TRBJ2-3,CASSFRQGTDTQYF,TGTGCCAGCAGTTTCCGACAGGGCACAGATACGCAGTATTTT
NA,TRBV9,TRBD1,TRBJ1-1,CASSVQGEGSTEAFF,TGTGCCAGCAGCGTACAGGGGGAAGGGAGCACTGAAGCTTTCTTT
NA,TRBV10-3,NA,TRBJ2-7,CAISADTDYEQYF,TGTGCCATCAGTGCAGACACAGACTACGAGCAGTACTTC
NA,TRBV14,TRBD1,TRBJ1-3,CASSQGFRDRVFLYSGNTIYF,TGTGCCAGCAGCCAAGGGTTCCGGGACAGGGTCTTTCTTTACTCTGGAAACACCATATATTTT
few,TRBV12-3/TRBV12-4,NA,TRBJ2-6,CASSPGQSSPSGANVLTF,TGTGCCAGCAGCCCCGGACAGTCCTCTCCCTCTGGGGCCAACGTCCTGACTTTC
NA,TRBV7-9,NA,TRBJ2-1,CASRPPSGNEQFF,TGTGCCAGCAGACCACCGAGCGGGAATGAGCAGTTCTTC
many,TRBV12-3/TRBV12-4,NA,TRBJ2-3,CASSFSGRAPDTQYF,TGTGCCAGCAGTTTTTCTGGACGGGCCCCAGATACGCAGTATTTT
many,TRBV4-2,NA,TRBJ2-7,CASSQDGFFFQRSYEQYF,TGTGCCAGCAGCCAAGATGGTTTCTTTTTTCAACGCTCCTACGAGCAGTACTTC
few,TRBV7-9,TRBD2,TRBJ2-3,CASSLALAGATDTQYF,TGTGCCAGCAGCTTAGCTCTAGCGGGAGCAACAGATACGCAGTATTTT
NA,TRBV24-1,NA,TRBJ2-1,CATSEPGATGANEQFF,TGTGCCACCAGTGAGCCCGGGGCGACCGGGGCCAATGAGCAGTTCTTC
few,TRBV5-1,TRBD1,TRBJ1-2,CASSPSTGTNYGYTF,TGCGCCAGCAGCCCCTCGACAGGGACTAACTATGGCTACACCTTC